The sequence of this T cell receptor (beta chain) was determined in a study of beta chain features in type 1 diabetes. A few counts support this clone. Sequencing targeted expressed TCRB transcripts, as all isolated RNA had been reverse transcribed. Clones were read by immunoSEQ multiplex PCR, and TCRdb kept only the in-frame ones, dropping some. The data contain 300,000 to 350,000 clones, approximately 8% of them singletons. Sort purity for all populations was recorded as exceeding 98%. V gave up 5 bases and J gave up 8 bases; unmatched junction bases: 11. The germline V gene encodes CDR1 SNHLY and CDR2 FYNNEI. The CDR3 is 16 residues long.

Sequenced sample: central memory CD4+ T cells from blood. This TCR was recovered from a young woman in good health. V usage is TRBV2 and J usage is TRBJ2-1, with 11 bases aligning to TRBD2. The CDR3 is CASSSRLAGQNHEQFF. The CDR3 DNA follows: TGTGCCAGCAGTTCCCGACTAGCGGGGCAGAACCATGAGCAGTTCTTC.